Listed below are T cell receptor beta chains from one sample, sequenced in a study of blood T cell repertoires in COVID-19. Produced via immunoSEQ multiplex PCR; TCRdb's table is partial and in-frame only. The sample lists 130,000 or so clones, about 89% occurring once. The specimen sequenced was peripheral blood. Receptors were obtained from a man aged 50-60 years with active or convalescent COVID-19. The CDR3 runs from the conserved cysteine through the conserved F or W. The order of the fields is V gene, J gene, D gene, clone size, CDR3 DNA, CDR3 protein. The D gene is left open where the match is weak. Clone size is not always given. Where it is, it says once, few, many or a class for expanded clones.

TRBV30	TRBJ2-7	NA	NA	TGTGCCTGGGGAGGAGCCTACGAGCAGTACTTC	CAWGGAYEQYF
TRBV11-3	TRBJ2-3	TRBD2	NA	TGTGCCAGCAGCTTAAGGGCGGGGGGGGCAACAGATACGCAGTATTTT	CASSLRAGGATDTQYF
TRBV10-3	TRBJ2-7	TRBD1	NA	TGTGCCATCAGTGAGACACGGACAGGCCACGAGCAGTACTTC	CAISETRTGHEQYF
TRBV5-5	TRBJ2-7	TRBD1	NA	TGTGCCAGCAGCTCGACAACAGGGGACGGCGAGCAGTACTTC	CASSSTTGDGEQYF
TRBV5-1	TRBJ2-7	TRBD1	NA	TGCGCCAGCAGCTTGGGCCAGGGGGCAGGCTACGAGCAGTACTTC	CASSLGQGAGYEQYF
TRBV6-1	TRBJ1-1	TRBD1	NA	TGTGCCAGCAGTGAATTTTATCGGACAGGGATTCTCGAAGCTTTCTTT	CASSEFYRTGILEAFF
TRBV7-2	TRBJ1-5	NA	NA	TGTGCCAGCAGCCGTAGTGGGTTCCAGGATCAGCCCCAGCATTTT	CASSRSGFQDQPQHF
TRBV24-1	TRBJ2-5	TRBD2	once	TGTGCCACCAGTGAGGAACGCGGGGGGTCCTATCGGACCCAGTACTTC	CATSEERGGSYRTQYF
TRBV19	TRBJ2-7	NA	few	TGTGCCAGTAGTATAGATCAAAGGACAGCTTACGAGCAGTACTTC	CASSIDQRTAYEQYF
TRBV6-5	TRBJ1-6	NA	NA	TGTGCCAGTATGATTTTACAGGGTCTTGATTCACCCCTCCACTTT	CASMILQGLDSPLHF
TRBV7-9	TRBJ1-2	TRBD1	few	TGTGCCAGCAGTTTAGGGACAGGATCTAACTATGGCTACACCTTC	CASSLGTGSNYGYTF
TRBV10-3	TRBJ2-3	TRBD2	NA	TGTGCCATCAGTGAGGGACTAGCGGCCACAGATACGCAGTATTTT	CAISEGLAATDTQYF
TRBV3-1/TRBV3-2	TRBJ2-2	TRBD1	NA	TGTGCCAGCAGCCAAGGGGGTGGACAGGGGCTTGTGGAGCTGTTTTTT	CASSQGGGQGLVELFF
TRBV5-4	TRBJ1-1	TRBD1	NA	TGTGCCAGCAGCATAGGACAGGGGGTCATGAACACTGAAGCTTTCTTT	CASSIGQGVMNTEAFF
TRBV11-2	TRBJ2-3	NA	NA	TGTGCCAGCAGCTCCCTGACAGATACGCAGTATTTT	CASSSLTDTQYF
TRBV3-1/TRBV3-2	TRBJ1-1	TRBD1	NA	TGTGCCAGCAGCCAAGAGGGACAGGGAAGGGCTGAAGCTTTCTTT	CASSQEGQGRAEAFF
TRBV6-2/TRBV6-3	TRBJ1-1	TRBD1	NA	TGTGCCAGCAGTTACCGGACAGGGGGAGGTGAAGCTTTCTTT	CASSYRTGGGEAFF
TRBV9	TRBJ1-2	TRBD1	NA	TGTGCCAGCAGCCGGACCGGGACAGACAACTATGGCTACACCTTC	CASSRTGTDNYGYTF
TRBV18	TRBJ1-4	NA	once	TGTGCCAGCTCACCGGAACAGCTTTCCACAACTAATGAAAAACTGTTTTTT	CASSPEQLSTTNEKLFF
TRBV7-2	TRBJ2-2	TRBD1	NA	TGTGCCAGCAGCATTCCTCGGACAGGGACGAACACCGGGGAGCTGTTTTTT	CASSIPRTGTNTGELFF
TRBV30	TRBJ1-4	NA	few	TGTGCCTGGAGGACCGGACTGCATAATGAAAAACTGTTTTTT	CAWRTGLHNEKLFF
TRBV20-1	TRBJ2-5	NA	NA	TGCAGTGCTAGTGGCGCGGGCAGCCAAGAGACCCAGTACTTC	CSASGAGSQETQYF
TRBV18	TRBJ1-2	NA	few	TGTGCCAGCTCACCTCGGGATTATGGCTACACCTTC	CASSPRDYGYTF
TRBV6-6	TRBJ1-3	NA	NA	TGTGCCAGCCAGAGTGCGGATTCTGGAAACACCATATATTTT	CASQSADSGNTIYF
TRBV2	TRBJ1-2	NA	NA	TGTGCCAGCAGTGATCCGAACTATGGCTACACCTTC	CASSDPNYGYTF
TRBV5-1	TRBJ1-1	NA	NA	TGCGCCAGCAGCTCCAACAGCGGTTTGAACACTGAAGCTTTCTTT	CASSSNSGLNTEAFF
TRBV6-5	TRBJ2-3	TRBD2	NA	TGTGCCAGCAGTTACTCAGGACTAGTCGAGGGAGATACGCAGTATTTT	CASSYSGLVEGDTQYF
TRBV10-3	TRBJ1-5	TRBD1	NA	TGTGCCAACGGACAGGGGCTCGACCAGCCCCAGCATTTT	CANGQGLDQPQHF
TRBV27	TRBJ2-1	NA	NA	TGTGCCAGCAAGGTCGCGACTAGAACCTACAATGAGCAGTTCTTC	CASKVATRTYNEQFF
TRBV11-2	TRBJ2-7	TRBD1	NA	TGTGCCAGCAGCTCATGGACAGGGGACCAATACGAGCAGTACTTC	CASSSWTGDQYEQYF
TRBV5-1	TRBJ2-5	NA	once	TGCGCCAGCAGCTTGGCGGTTTTTAAAGAGACCCAGTACTTC	CASSLAVFKETQYF
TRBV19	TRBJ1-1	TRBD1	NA	TGTGCCAGTAGTGAGGGGGCGACGTGGAACACTGAAGCTTTCTTT	CASSEGATWNTEAFF
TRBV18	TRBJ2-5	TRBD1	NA	TGTGCCAGCTCACCACCGGGACAGCAAGAGACCCAGTACTTC	CASSPPGQQETQYF
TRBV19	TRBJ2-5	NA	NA	TGTGCCAGTAGTACTACGTCTAAACAAGAGACCCAGTACTTC	CASSTTSKQETQYF
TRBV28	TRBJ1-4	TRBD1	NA	TGTGCCAGCAGTCTGGGACAGAGTCTGTTTTTT	CASSLGQSLFF
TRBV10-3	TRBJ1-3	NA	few	TGTGCCATCAGTGAGTCTAGAAACACCATATATTTT	CAISESRNTIYF
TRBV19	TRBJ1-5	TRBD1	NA	TGTGCCAGCCAAGGACAGGACCGCAATCAGCCCCAGCATTTT	CASQGQDRNQPQHF
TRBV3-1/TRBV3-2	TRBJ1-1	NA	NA	TGTGCCAGCAGCCAAGTAACCCCGGGGGACACTGAAGCTTTCTTT	CASSQVTPGDTEAFF
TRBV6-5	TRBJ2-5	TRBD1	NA	TGTGCCAGCAGTCCACAGGGGGCCCAAGAGACCCAGTACTTC	CASSPQGAQETQYF
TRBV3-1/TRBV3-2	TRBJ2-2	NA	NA	TGTGCCAGCAGCCAAGATAGGGCGGGACCACCAAACACCGGGGAGCTGTTTTTT	CASSQDRAGPPNTGELFF
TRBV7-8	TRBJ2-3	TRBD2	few	TGTGCCAGCAGCTTAGTACTAGCGGGCATCCCAGATACGCAGTATTTT	CASSLVLAGIPDTQYF
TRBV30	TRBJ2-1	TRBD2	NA	TGTGCCTGGGAAATGGGACTACTAGGCTACAATGAGCAGTTCTTC	CAWEMGLLGYNEQFF
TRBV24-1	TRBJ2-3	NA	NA	TGTGCCACCAGTGATCGTAGGCCCCTCTCGGACGGGGACACAGATACGCAGTATTTT	CATSDRRPLSDGDTDTQYF
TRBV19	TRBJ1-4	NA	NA	TGTGCCAGTAGTCCACGTCGGGGGACTAATGAAAAACTGTTTTTT	CASSPRRGTNEKLFF
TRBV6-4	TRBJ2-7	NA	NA	TGTGCCAGCAGTGACTCTGACTCCGTGCAGTACTTC	CASSDSDSVQYF
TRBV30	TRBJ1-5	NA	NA	TGTGCCTGCGGGGGGGGCAATCAGCCCCAGCATTTT	CACGGGNQPQHF
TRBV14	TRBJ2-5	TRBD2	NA	TGTGCCAGCAGCCAAGGGAGCGGGAGCCCCCCAGAGACCCAGTACTTC	CASSQGSGSPPETQYF
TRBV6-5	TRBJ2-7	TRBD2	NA	TGTGCCAGCAGGACTAGCCAGAGCTCCTACGAGCAGTACTTC	CASRTSQSSYEQYF
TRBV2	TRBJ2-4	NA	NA	TGTGCCAGCAGTATTAGGCAGGTCGGGAGTCTGGCCAAAAACATTCAGTACTTC	CASSIRQVGSLAKNIQYF
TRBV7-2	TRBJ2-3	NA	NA	TGTGCCAGCAGCCCAGAGGGCGGGGCGGGCACAGATACGCAGTATTTT	CASSPEGGAGTDTQYF
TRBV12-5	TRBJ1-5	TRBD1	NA	TGTGCTAGTGGGGGCGGACAGGGTAATCAGCCCCAGCATTTT	CASGGGQGNQPQHF
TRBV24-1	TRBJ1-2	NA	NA	TGTGCCACCAGCCTAGGGGCTCGGTATGGCTACACCTTC	CATSLGARYGYTF
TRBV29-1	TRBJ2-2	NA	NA	TGCAGCGTTATGGGGTTGACGGGAAGCAGAACCGGGGAGCTGTTTTTT	CSVMGLTGSRTGELFF